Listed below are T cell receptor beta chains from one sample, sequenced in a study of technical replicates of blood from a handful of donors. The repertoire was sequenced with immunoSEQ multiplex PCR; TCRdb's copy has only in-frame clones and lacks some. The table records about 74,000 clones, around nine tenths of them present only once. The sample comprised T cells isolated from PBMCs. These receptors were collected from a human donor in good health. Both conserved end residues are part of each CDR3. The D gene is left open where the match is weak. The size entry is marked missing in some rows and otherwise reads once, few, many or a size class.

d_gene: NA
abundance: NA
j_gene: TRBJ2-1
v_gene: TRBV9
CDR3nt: TGTGCCAGCAGCGCCCAAAGTGGGGGGGCGGGAGCGAGTGGTGAGCAGTTCTTC
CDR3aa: CASSAQSGGAGASGEQFF

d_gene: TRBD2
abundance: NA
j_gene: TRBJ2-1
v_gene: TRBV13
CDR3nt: TGTGCCAGCAGCTTAATCTGGACTAGTCAGAATGAGCAGTTCTTC
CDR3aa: CASSLIWTSQNEQFF

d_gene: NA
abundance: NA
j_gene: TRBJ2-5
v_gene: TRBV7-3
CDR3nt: TGTGCCAGCAGCTTATCCGGGCAAGAGACCCAGTACTTC
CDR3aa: CASSLSGQETQYF

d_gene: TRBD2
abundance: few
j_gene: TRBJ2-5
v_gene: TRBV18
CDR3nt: TGTGCCAGCTCACCACGCGGGGGGCAAGAGACCCAGTACTTC
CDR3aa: CASSPRGGQETQYF

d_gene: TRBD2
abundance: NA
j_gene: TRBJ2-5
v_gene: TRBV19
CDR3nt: TGTGCCAGTTCTATAGGGAGGGTAGCAGAGACCCAGTACTTC
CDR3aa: CASSIGRVAETQYF

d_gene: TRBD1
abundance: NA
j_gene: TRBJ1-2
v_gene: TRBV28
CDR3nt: TGTGCCAGCGCGGGGTATGAGCAGGGGGGAGATGGCTACACCTTC
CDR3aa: CASAGYEQGGDGYTF

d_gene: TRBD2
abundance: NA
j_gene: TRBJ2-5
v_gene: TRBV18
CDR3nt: TGTGCCAGCTCACCGGGAGCGGGAGTAGTGCAAGAGACCCAGTACTTC
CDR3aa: CASSPGAGVVQETQYF

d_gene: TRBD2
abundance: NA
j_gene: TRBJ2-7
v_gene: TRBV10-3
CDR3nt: TGTGCCATCAGCGACGGACTAGCGGGAGGGGACGAGCAGTACTTC
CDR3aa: CAISDGLAGGDEQYF

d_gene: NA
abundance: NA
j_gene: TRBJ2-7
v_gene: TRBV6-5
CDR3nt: TGTGCCAGCAGGGGAGGGACATCCTACGAGCAGTACTTC
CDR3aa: CASRGGTSYEQYF

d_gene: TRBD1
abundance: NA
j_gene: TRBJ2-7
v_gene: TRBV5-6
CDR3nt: TGTGCCAGCAGCCCTTTGGACAGGGGAGAAGGGTACGAGCAGTACTTC
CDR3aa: CASSPLDRGEGYEQYF

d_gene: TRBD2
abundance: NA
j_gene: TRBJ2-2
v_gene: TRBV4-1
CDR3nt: TGCGCCAGCAGCCAAGACACGCTAGCGGGCATCACCGGGGAGCTGTTTTTT
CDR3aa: CASSQDTLAGITGELFF

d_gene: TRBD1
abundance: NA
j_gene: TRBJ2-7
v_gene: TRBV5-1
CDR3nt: TGCGCCAGCAGCTTGGGGACAGGCATCTACGAGCAGTACTTC
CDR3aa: CASSLGTGIYEQYF

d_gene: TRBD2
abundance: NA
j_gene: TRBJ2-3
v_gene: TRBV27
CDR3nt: TGTGCCAGCAGTCTTGAGACTAGCGTTTCCACAGATACGCAGTATTTT
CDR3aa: CASSLETSVSTDTQYF

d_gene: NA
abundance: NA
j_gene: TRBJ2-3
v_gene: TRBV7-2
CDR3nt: TGTGCCAGCAGCCCCGTCTATAGCACAGATACGCAGTATTTT
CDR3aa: CASSPVYSTDTQYF

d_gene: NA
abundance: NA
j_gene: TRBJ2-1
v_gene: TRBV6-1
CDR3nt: TGTGCCAGCAGTGGTCGAGGGGGCGGATTTGGGACTTATGAGCAGTTCTTC
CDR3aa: CASSGRGGGFGTYEQFF

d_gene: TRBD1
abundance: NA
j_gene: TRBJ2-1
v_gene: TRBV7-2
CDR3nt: TGTGCCAGCAGCTTCCTAGCTCAAGGGACAGGCCATGAGCAGTTCTTC
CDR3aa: CASSFLAQGTGHEQFF

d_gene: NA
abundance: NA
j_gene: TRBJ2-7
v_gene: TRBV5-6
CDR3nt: TGTGCCAGCAGCTGGGGGACACTTGGGGGCGAGCAGTACTTC
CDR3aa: CASSWGTLGGEQYF

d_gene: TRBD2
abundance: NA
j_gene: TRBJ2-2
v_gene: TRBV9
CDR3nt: TGTGCCAGCAGTAGGTACGGGGGGACCGGGGAGCTGTTTTTT
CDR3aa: CASSRYGGTGELFF

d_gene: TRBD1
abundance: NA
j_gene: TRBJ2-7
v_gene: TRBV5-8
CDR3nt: TGTGCCAGCAGCTTTTGGGACAGGGGAGAGTACTTC
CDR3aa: CASSFWDRGEYF

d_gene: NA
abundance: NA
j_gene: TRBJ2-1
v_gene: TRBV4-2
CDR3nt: TGTGCCAGCAGCCAAGATGTTCGCGGGATGGGTTACAATGAGCAGTTCTTC
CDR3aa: CASSQDVRGMGYNEQFF

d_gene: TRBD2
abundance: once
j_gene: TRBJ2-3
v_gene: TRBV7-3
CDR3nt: TGTGCCAGCAGCTTAATGGGGACTAGCGGGACCAGCACAGATACGCAGTATTTT
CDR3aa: CASSLMGTSGTSTDTQYF

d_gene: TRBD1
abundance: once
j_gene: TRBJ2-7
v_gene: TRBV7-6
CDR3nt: TGTGCCAGCAGCTCCGGGACAGGCCCCTACGAGCAGTACTTC
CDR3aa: CASSSGTGPYEQYF

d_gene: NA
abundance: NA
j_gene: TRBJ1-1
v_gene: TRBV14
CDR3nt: TGTGCCAGCAGCCAACTTCTGAACACTGAAGCTTTCTTT
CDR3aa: CASSQLLNTEAFF

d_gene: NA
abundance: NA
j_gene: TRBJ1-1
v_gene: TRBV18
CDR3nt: TGTGCCAGCTCCCCCGGGGACATGAACACTGAAGCTTTCTTT
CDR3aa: CASSPGDMNTEAFF

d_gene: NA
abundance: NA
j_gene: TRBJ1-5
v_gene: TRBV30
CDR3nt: TGTGCCTGGAGTGAAAATCGGATCCGGGGTAGTGATCAGCCCCAGCATTTT
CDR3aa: CAWSENRIRGSDQPQHF

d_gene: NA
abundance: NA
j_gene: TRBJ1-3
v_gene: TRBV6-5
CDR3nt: TGTGCCAGCAGTTACCAAGGGGTTTCTGGAAACACCATATATTTT
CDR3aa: CASSYQGVSGNTIYF

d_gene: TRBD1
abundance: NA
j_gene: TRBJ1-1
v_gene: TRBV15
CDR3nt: TGTGCCACCAGCAGAGGGGACAGGGAATTGGCTGAAGCTTTCTTT
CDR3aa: CATSRGDRELAEAFF

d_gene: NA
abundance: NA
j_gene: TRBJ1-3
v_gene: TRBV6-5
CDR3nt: TGTGCCAGCAGTTACGGCGGGACTGGAAACACCATATATTTT
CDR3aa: CASSYGGTGNTIYF

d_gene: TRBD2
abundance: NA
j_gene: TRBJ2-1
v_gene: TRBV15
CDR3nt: TGTGCCACCAGCAGAGGGCTAGCGGGTGGAAATGAGCAGTTCTTC
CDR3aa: CATSRGLAGGNEQFF

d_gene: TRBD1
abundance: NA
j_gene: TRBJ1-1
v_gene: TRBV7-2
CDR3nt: TGTGCCAGCAGCTTAGTTCAGGGGGCTATTGAAGCTTTCTTT
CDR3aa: CASSLVQGAIEAFF

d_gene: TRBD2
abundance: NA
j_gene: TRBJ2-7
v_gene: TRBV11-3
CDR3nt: TGTGCCAGCAGCTCTCTAGCGGGAGTCGAGCAGTACTTC
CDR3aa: CASSSLAGVEQYF